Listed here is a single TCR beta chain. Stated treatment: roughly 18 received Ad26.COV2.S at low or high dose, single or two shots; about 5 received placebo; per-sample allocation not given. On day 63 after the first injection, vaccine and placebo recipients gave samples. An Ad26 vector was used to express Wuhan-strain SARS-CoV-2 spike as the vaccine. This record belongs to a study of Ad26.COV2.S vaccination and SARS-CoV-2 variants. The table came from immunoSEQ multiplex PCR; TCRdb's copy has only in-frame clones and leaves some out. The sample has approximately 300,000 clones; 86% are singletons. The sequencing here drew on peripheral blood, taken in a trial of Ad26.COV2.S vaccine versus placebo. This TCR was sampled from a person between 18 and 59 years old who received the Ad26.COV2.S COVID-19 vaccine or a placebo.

The CDR3: CASSPRENTEAFF. The CDR3 nucleotides read TGTGCCAGTAGTCCACGGGAGAACACTGAAGCTTTCTTT. V is TRBV19 and J is TRBJ1-1; the D is unclear. V was pared by 5 bases and J by 1 base, with 8 bases between. The CDR3 is made up of 13 amino acids. Germline assignment: CDR1 LNHDA and CDR2 SQIVND (reference sequence).